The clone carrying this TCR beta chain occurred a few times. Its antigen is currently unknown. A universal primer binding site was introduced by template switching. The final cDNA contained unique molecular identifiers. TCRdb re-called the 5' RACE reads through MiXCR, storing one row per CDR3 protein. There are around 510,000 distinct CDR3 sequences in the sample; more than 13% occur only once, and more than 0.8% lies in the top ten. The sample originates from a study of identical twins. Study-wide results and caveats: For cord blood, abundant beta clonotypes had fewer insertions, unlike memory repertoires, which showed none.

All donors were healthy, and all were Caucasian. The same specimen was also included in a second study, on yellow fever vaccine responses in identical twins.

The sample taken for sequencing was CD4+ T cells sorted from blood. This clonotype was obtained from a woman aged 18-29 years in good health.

The CDR3 here is CASSFLAGNAYNEQFF. In DNA form, the CDR3 reads TGTGCCAGCAGCTTCCTAGCGGGGAACGCCTACAATGAGCAGTTCTTC. This chain links TRBV7-2 with TRBJ2-1; the match to TRBD2 covers 9 bases. The CDR3 has 16 residues. V shed 3 bases and J 2 bases; nucleotides not matched to a gene: 5. Germline V lookup: CDR1 SGHTA, CDR2 FQGNSA.